A single sample gave rise to the 4 T cell receptor beta chains below, sequenced in a study of tumor-infiltrating lymphocytes in primary liver carcinoma (dated 2017 in TCRdb). TCRdb names Illumina HiSeq 2500 as the instrument used. Using a constant-region primer and ProtoScript II reverse transcriptase, TCRbeta-specific cDNA was reverse-transcribed from 400 to 550 ng total RNA. TCRbeta libraries were built with three nested multiplex PCR rounds, a slightly modified ARM-PCR procedure. Each of the first two PCR rounds ran for approximately 9 cycles and used multiplex TRBV1-TRBV30 forward primers together with a Cbeta reverse primer. TCRdb ran its own pipeline on the public reads, namely fastp trimming at Q25 and MiXCR clone calling, and kept in-frame beta chains. Rows with a matching CDR3 protein are joined into one entry that keeps the most common DNA and genes. The sample table holds some 120,000 distinct CDR3 sequences, of which under 65% were seen once. The ten most abundant clones make up approximately 8% of the sample.

Total RNA and DNA were co-extracted without cell sorting from approximately 20-30 mg of bulk tissue using the AllPrep DNA/RNA mini kit. Sequenced material: liver tumor tissue from sampling region 3. Per the publication, the cell subset or site label means: tumor region T3, left-lateral pole. Receptors were obtained from a woman aged 60-75 years with primary liver carcinoma and hepatitis B virus infection.

The chain uses TRBV29-1 and TRBJ1-2; D not certain. CDR1 and CDR2 (germline): SQVTM, ANQGSEA. The CDR3 covers 13 residues. The ends were cut back, 7 bases at V and 8 bases at J, with 20 bases in the middle. The CDR3 nucleotides are TGCAGCGCCGTTCGGGAGAGCGCGGACGGCTACACCTTC. Encoded protein: CSAVRESADGYTF.

The V and J genes are TRBV18 and TRBJ2-2; D uncertain. V gave up 5 bases and J gave up 3 bases, with 13 bases separating them. The CDR3 is 15 residues long. From germline, CDR1 is KGHSH and CDR2 LQKENI. Written as DNA, the CDR3 is TGTGCCAGCTCATTATGGGCGCCGGACACCGGGGAGCTGTTTTTT. This gives the protein CASSLWAPDTGELFF.

About this clonotype: At one end the junction does not follow the germline gene, possibly because of a read error. The V gene is TRBV28, the J gene TRBJ1-1; D uncertain. Germline V gene sequence: CDR1 MDHEN, CDR2 SYDVKM. The CDR3 runs 12 residues. The CDR3 sequence: CASSLPFSEALF. CDR3 coding DNA: TGTGCCAGCAGTTTGCCCTTTTCTGAAGCTTTATTT.

This clonotype came up a few times. This may be a read error: a much more frequent sequence differs by one nucleotide. The V call is TRBV12-3 or TRBV12-4, the J call TRBJ2-2, with 9 positions matching TRBD2. This CDR3 contains 15 residues. The V and J ends lost 7 bases and 7 bases, in that order; junction bases with no gene match: 10. CDR3 region: CASNRGGASVGELFF. The CDR3 nucleotides are TGTGCCAGCAATCGCGGGGGGGCCTCTGTCGGGGAGCTGTTTTTT.